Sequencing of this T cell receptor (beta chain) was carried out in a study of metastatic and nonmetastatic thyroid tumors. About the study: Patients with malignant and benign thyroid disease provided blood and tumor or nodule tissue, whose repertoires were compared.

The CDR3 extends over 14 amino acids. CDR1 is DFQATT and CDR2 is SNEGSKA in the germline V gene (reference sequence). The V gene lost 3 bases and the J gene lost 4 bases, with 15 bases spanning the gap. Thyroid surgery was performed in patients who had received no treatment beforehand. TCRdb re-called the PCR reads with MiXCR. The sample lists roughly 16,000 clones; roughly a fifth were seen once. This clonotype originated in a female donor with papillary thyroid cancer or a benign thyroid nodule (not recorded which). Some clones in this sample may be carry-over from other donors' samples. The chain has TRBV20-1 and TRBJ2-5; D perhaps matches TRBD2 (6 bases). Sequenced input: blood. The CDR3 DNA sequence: TGCAGTGCTAGTATGAGGCGGGGCGGAGAGACCCAGTACTTC. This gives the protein CSASMRRGGETQYF.